Listed below are T cell receptor beta chains from one sample, sequenced in a study of shared T cell receptors in the human thymus. Method: immunoSEQ multiplex PCR; TCRdb's copy keeps in-frame clones and lacks some. The table lists 450,000 to 650,000 clones, 75% to 80% of them singletons. These records were also assigned to another study, of human thymus T cells.

Sequencing was carried out using thymocytes. The receptor set was obtained from a boy younger than two with a congenital heart defect. CDR3s include the opening cysteine and the closing phenylalanine or tryptophan. A D gene is named only where the DNA matches it firmly. Some rows have no size entry. The others give once, few or many, or a class for an expanded clone.

V gene	D gene	clone size	J gene	CDR3 protein	CDR3 DNA
TRBV10-1	NA	once	TRBJ1-5	CASPGWCDNQPQHF	TGCGCCAGCCCGGGTTGGTGTGACAATCAGCCCCAGCATTTT
TRBV9	TRBD1	few	TRBJ2-3	CASSGPGGPDTQYF	TGTGCCAGCAGCGGACCAGGGGGCCCAGATACGCAGTATTTT
TRBV14	NA	NA	TRBJ2-7	CASSQGARDIGYPGSYEQYF	TGTGCCAGCAGCCAAGGGGCGCGGGATATTGGATATCCCGGCTCCTACGAGCAGTACTTC
TRBV4-3	NA	once	TRBJ2-2	CASSQEAVAAMNTGELFF	TGCGCCAGCAGCCAAGAGGCGGTAGCGGCCATGAACACCGGGGAGCTGTTTTTT
TRBV7-9	TRBD2	NA	TRBJ2-1	CASSRTSGIRDEQFF	TGTGCCAGCAGCCGGACTAGCGGGATTCGAGATGAGCAGTTCTTC
TRBV28	NA	NA	TRBJ2-5	CASSLPGQPRFGETQYF	TGTGCCAGCAGTCTCCCCGGACAGCCGAGGTTCGGAGAGACCCAGTACTTC
TRBV29-1	TRBD1	NA	TRBJ2-3	CSVTPIDRGHIDTQYF	TGCAGCGTTACTCCAATCGACAGGGGGCACATAGATACGCAGTATTTT
TRBV4-1	TRBD2	NA	TRBJ2-7	CASSLGLASEQYF	TGCGCCAGCAGCCTCGGACTAGCTTCCGAGCAGTACTTC
TRBV28	NA	NA	TRBJ1-2	CASSNSLAGINYGYTF	TGTGCCAGCAGTAATTCTCTCGCCGGGATTAACTATGGCTACACCTTC
TRBV19	NA	NA	TRBJ1-2	CASSKSPGLYGYTF	TGTGCCAGTAGTAAGTCACCAGGGCTCTATGGCTACACCTTC
TRBV11-2	NA	NA	TRBJ1-1	CASSLCKAGLDTEAFF	TGTGCCAGCAGCTTATGTAAGGCAGGCTTAGACACTGAAGCTTTCTTT
TRBV14	NA	NA	TRBJ2-7	CASSQEGDEQYF	TGTGCCAGCAGCCAAGAAGGGGACGAGCAGTACTTC
TRBV19	NA	NA	TRBJ1-1	CASRTGYTEAFF	TGTGCCAGTAGGACAGGTTATACTGAAGCTTTCTTT
TRBV4-1	TRBD1	NA	TRBJ2-7	CASSQAPGTAQPYEQYF	TGCGCCAGCAGCCAGGCCCCCGGGACAGCTCAGCCCTACGAGCAGTACTTC
TRBV6-5	NA	NA	TRBJ2-7	CASSFETGEQYF	TGTGCCAGCAGTTTTGAGACGGGCGAGCAGTACTTC
TRBV7-9	NA	NA	TRBJ1-2	CASSLVFEGPYYGYTF	TGTGCCAGCAGCTTAGTGTTCGAGGGCCCCTACTATGGCTACACCTTC
TRBV11-2	TRBD2	NA	TRBJ2-1	CASSFGLLAGEFNEQFF	TGTGCCAGCAGCTTCGGACTTCTAGCGGGCGAATTCAATGAGCAGTTCTTC
TRBV9	NA	NA	TRBJ2-5	CASSTAARGEETQYF	TGTGCCAGCAGCACGGCGGCCAGGGGCGAAGAGACCCAGTACTTC
TRBV19	TRBD1	NA	TRBJ2-7	CASSPPGQGYEQYF	TGTGCCAGTAGTCCTCCAGGACAGGGATACGAGCAGTACTTC
TRBV30	NA	NA	TRBJ1-2	CAWNGQGSGYTF	TGTGCCTGGAATGGTCAGGGGTCTGGCTACACCTTC
TRBV27	NA	few	TRBJ2-5	CASSLSEAVGRSGETQYF	TGTGCCAGCAGTTTATCGGAGGCGGTGGGGAGATCAGGAGAGACCCAGTACTTC
TRBV6-5	TRBD1	few	TRBJ2-1	CASSTDRAYNEQFF	TGTGCCAGCAGTACAGACAGGGCCTACAATGAGCAGTTCTTC
TRBV4-3	TRBD1	NA	TRBJ1-1	CASSHGRDRITMNTEAFF	TGCGCCAGCAGCCATGGACGGGACAGAATTACAATGAACACTGAAGCTTTCTTT
TRBV5-1	TRBD2	NA	TRBJ2-7	CASSPASGILYSYEQYF	TGCGCCAGCAGCCCGGCTAGCGGGATTCTTTACTCCTACGAGCAGTACTTC
TRBV14	TRBD2	NA	TRBJ2-7	CASSQGGSGRYEQYF	TGTGCCAGCAGCCAAGGGGGTAGCGGGAGGTACGAGCAGTACTTC
TRBV27	TRBD1	NA	TRBJ1-5	CASSPPGQGAFGLGQPQHF	TGTGCCAGCAGTCCACCGGGACAGGGGGCGTTCGGGTTAGGTCAGCCCCAGCATTTT
TRBV5-1	TRBD2	NA	TRBJ2-3	CASSPSGGVDTQYF	TGCGCCAGCAGCCCTAGCGGGGGGGTTGATACGCAGTATTTT
TRBV27	NA	NA	TRBJ2-7	CASSLIPGCLEQYF	TGTGCCAGCAGTTTAATTCCAGGGTGTCTGGAGCAGTACTTC
TRBV7-2	NA	NA	TRBJ2-5	CASSFDGKPQETQYF	TGTGCCAGCAGTTTTGACGGGAAGCCCCAAGAGACCCAGTACTTC
TRBV5-4	NA	few	TRBJ2-7	CASSREGDEQYF	TGTGCCAGCAGCAGGGAGGGGGACGAGCAGTACTTC
TRBV9	NA	few	TRBJ1-3	CASSVKDTGSSGNTIYF	TGTGCCAGCAGCGTGAAGGACACAGGGAGCTCTGGAAACACCATATATTTT
TRBV7-2	TRBD1	NA	TRBJ2-3	CASSLQTGGRCAQYF	TGTGCCAGCAGCCTCCAGACAGGGGGCCGTTGTGCGCAGTATTTT
TRBV6-1	NA	NA	TRBJ2-7	CASSGKRRDEQYF	TGTGCCAGCAGTGGGAAGCGGCGAGACGAGCAGTACTTC
TRBV6-1	NA	few	TRBJ2-1	CASESSYNEQFF	TGTGCCAGCGAGAGCTCCTACAATGAGCAGTTCTTC
TRBV7-3	TRBD1	NA	TRBJ2-1	CASSTGQGRHEQFF	TGTGCCAGCAGCACGGGACAGGGAAGGCATGAGCAGTTCTTC
TRBV5-6	NA	NA	TRBJ1-2	CASSPAKIEARNYGYTF	TGTGCCAGCAGCCCGGCGAAAATTGAGGCAAGAAATTACGGCTACACCTTC
TRBV5-1	TRBD2	few	TRBJ2-4	CASSVPAGPDENIQYF	TGCGCCAGCAGCGTACCAGCGGGACCGGACGAAAACATTCAGTACTTC
TRBV30	NA	NA	TRBJ2-1	CACSTASSSYNEQFF	TGTGCCTGTTCGACAGCTTCGAGCTCCTACAATGAGCAGTTCTTC
TRBV5-1	TRBD2	once	TRBJ2-1	CASSALAGDLDEQFF	TGCGCCAGCAGCGCACTAGCGGGAGATTTGGATGAGCAGTTCTTC
TRBV4-3	TRBD1	few	TRBJ2-4	CASSQETGGAMGLAKNIQYF	TGCGCCAGCAGCCAAGAGACAGGGGGGGCTATGGGACTCGCCAAAAACATTCAGTACTTC
TRBV19	TRBD1	NA	TRBJ2-7	CASSIVDRGRHEQYF	TGTGCCAGTAGTATAGTGGACAGGGGGCGGCACGAGCAGTACTTC
TRBV6-5	NA	NA	TRBJ1-1	CASSYGLPNTEAFF	TGTGCCAGCAGTTACGGGCTCCCGAACACTGAAGCTTTCTTT
TRBV10-3	NA	NA	TRBJ1-1	CAISQGISRGREPMNTEAFF	TGTGCCATCAGTCAGGGGATCAGTAGGGGTAGGGAACCTATGAACACTGAAGCTTTCTTT
TRBV6-4	NA	NA	TRBJ2-1	CASSLRGGRRYNEQFF	TGTGCCAGCAGTCTTCGTGGTGGGAGGCGGTACAATGAGCAGTTCTTC
TRBV12-5	TRBD1	NA	TRBJ1-4	CASGLGPTDRGCEKLFF	TGTGCTAGTGGTTTGGGCCCAACAGACAGGGGCTGTGAAAAACTGTTTTTT
TRBV5-6	TRBD1	NA	TRBJ2-7	CASSLFADRPRLYEQYF	TGTGCCAGCAGCTTGTTTGCGGACAGGCCCAGACTCTACGAGCAGTACTTC
TRBV25-1	TRBD2	NA	TRBJ2-7	CASRGPGLAHSYEQYF	TGTGCCAGCAGAGGACCGGGACTAGCGCATTCCTACGAGCAGTACTTC
TRBV4-1	TRBD2	NA	TRBJ2-1	CASSQDESGGRFNNNEQFF	TGCGCCAGCAGCCAAGATGAGTCTGGCGGGAGGTTCAATAACAATGAGCAGTTCTTC
TRBV30	NA	NA	TRBJ1-1	CAWAKRETEAFF	TGTGCCTGGGCGAAAAGGGAGACTGAAGCTTTCTTT
TRBV5-4	TRBD1	NA	TRBJ2-7	CASSRDREQGGEQYF	TGTGCCAGCAGCCGAGACAGGGAACAAGGGGGCGAGCAGTACTTC
TRBV12-5	NA	once	TRBJ1-2	CASGLIASGDPAVGGYTF	TGTGCTAGTGGTTTAATCGCCTCGGGGGACCCCGCGGTGGGAGGCTACACCTTC
TRBV2	TRBD2	NA	TRBJ2-1	CASSDTGGRYNEQFF	TGTGCCAGCAGTGATACGGGAGGCCGTTACAATGAGCAGTTCTTC
TRBV20-1	NA	NA	TRBJ2-7	CSSKYFYEQYF	TGCAGTTCAAAGTACTTCTACGAGCAGTACTTC